A selection of T cell receptor beta chains follows, all from one sample in a study of T cell responses to AZD1222 COVID-19 vaccine. Sequencing used immunoSEQ multiplex PCR; TCRdb keeps in-frame clones, though not all of them. The profile covers about 110,000 clones, with around nine tenths appearing a single time and roughly 14% taken by the ten largest. This material consisted of peripheral blood, taken 28 days after the second AZD1222 dose. These receptors were obtained from an adult who received the AZD1222 COVID-19 vaccine. Both conserved end residues are part of each CDR3. The D gene is left open where the match is weak. Size is omitted from some rows. Given values are once, few, many or a class for expanded clones.

J,size,V,D,CDR3,DNA
TRBJ1-2,NA,TRBV5-1,NA,CASSSYDSYGYTF,TGCGCCAGCAGCTCCTATGACAGTTATGGCTACACCTTC
TRBJ1-2,NA,TRBV6-5,TRBD1,CASRDPGQGEGYTF,TGTGCCAGCAGAGACCCGGGACAGGGGGAGGGCTACACCTTC
TRBJ2-5,NA,TRBV6-1,TRBD2,CASSEMPSGQETQYF,TGTGCCAGCAGTGAAATGCCTAGCGGCCAAGAGACCCAGTACTTC
TRBJ2-7,once,TRBV10-3,NA,CAIRGPGLEQYF,TGTGCCATCAGAGGTCCGGGGCTGGAGCAGTACTTC
TRBJ1-2,NA,TRBV7-9,TRBD1,CASSFPGQANYGYTF,TGTGCCAGCAGCTTCCCGGGACAGGCTAACTATGGCTACACCTTC
TRBJ2-7,NA,TRBV5-6,NA,CASSLGPPPTYEQYF,TGTGCCAGCAGCTTGGGTCCCCCCCCCACCTACGAGCAGTACTTC
TRBJ1-3,NA,TRBV29-1,TRBD1,CSVDKAGQGGNTIYF,TGCAGCGTTGATAAGGCGGGACAGGGGGGAAACACCATATATTTT
TRBJ2-1,NA,TRBV7-2,NA,CASSGAAYNEQFF,TGTGCCAGCAGCGGGGCAGCTTACAATGAGCAGTTCTTC
TRBJ1-1,NA,TRBV6-1,NA,CASSEAEAFF,TGTGCCAGCAGTGAAGCAGAGGCTTTCTTT
TRBJ1-3,NA,TRBV5-5,NA,CASSLGGQGNTIYF,TGTGCCAGCAGCTTGGGTGGACAGGGAAACACCATATATTTT
TRBJ1-1,NA,TRBV7-6,NA,CASRREPGNTEAFF,TGTGCCAGCAGACGCGAGCCAGGGAACACTGAAGCTTTCTTT
TRBJ1-1,NA,TRBV4-1,NA,CASSQVGGALFNTEAFF,TGCGCCAGCAGCCAAGTTGGAGGGGCGCTTTTTAACACTGAAGCTTTCTTT
TRBJ1-2,NA,TRBV11-3,TRBD1,CASSLPGDSRNGYTF,TGTGCCAGCAGCTTACCCGGGGACAGTAGGAATGGCTACACCTTC
TRBJ2-7,NA,TRBV4-1,TRBD2,CASSQGQGLAGRYEQYF,TGCGCCAGCAGCCAAGGCCAGGGATTAGCGGGAAGATACGAGCAGTACTTC
TRBJ2-4,once,TRBV29-1,NA,CSVEEGILAKNIQYF,TGCAGCGTTGAAGAAGGGATACTAGCCAAAAACATTCAGTACTTC